This TCR beta chain was identified in a study of tumor-infiltrating lymphocytes in localized non-small cell lung cancer. Across the whole study: Each patient gave resected tumor and non-adjacent uninvolved lung tissue. Regarding the study as a whole: Each assay used a separate piece of the same tissue.

This CDR3 comprises 16 residues. The V segment lost 0 bases and the J segment 6 bases; nucleotides outside the gene matches: 8. The V gene's germline CDR1 is MNHNS and CDR2 SASEGT. The protocol was immunoSEQ multiplex PCR, while the TCRdb copy is restricted to in-frame clones and leaves out a portion. The sample contains 15,000 to 20,000 clones, approximately 80% of which appear only once. On this clone: The target antigen is unknown.

Material: uninvolved lung tissue not adjacent to the tumor. The clonotype originates from a human donor with non-small cell lung cancer. The chain is built from TRBV6-1 and TRBJ2-7; 10 positions agree with TRBD2. The CDR3 DNA reads TGTGCCAGCAGTGAAGCGGTGGCTAGCGGGAGAGGCGAGCAGTACTTC. It codes for CASSEAVASGRGEQYF.